This record concerns one T cell receptor beta chain sequence. Its antigen is undetermined. A junction boundary mismatches the germline segment, possibly from a read error. Total RNA amounting to 500 ng was the source from which TCR beta cDNA was made with a constant-region primer. Amplification in three nested multiplex PCR rounds with slightly modified ARM-PCR gave rise to TCR beta libraries. It was with TRBV1-TRBV30 forward primers and a C-beta reverse primer that the first two PCR rounds were run, at 10 cycles each. MiXCR, run by TCRdb on the multiplex PCR reads, gives a single entry per CDR3 protein. The sample lists about 210,000 distinct CDR3 sequences; approximately 86% were seen once. The entry originates in a study of tumor-infiltrating lymphocytes in primary liver carcinoma. The tissue used was unsorted bulk material of roughly 17-32 mg. RNA and DNA were co-extracted from it with the AllPrep DNA/RNA mini kit. Chronic HBV infection was present in the patients, who were treatment-naive. Tumors were each sampled at five separate regions.

This CDR3 contains 13 residues. Germline CDR1 and CDR2: SQVTM and ANQGSEA. Whole-study results and caveats: Relative to blood, tumors carried a significantly larger fraction of the repertoire in their top 250 clones (p = 0.039).

The material sequenced was tumor tissue from primary liver carcinoma. The gene calls are TRBV29-1 and TRBJ2-6; weak D call: TRBD1 (5 bases). The TCR originated in a man aged 40-49 years with primary liver carcinoma and hepatitis B virus infection. The CDR3 nucleotides are TGCAGCGTTGCAGGGTATGGGGTCAACGTCCTGACTTTC. Protein sequence: CSVAGYGVNVLTF.